This T cell receptor (beta chain) was recovered during a study of CD8 T cells in ankylosing spondylitis. Overall study results and limits: Reported data indicate significant enrichment of disease-linked clones within matched ankylosing spondylitis synovial fluid.

Per germline, CDR1 DFQATT and CDR2 SNEGSKA (reference sequence). The V segment lost 6 bases and the J segment 2 bases; nucleotides outside the gene matches: 5. This CDR3 region has 13 residues. This clonotype appeared many times. Its antigen is unknown. TCRdb processed the 5' RACE reads anew with MiXCR; each CDR3 protein has one entry. The table has under 300,000 distinct CDR3 sequences, roughly 10% seen once. The chain is built from TRBV20-1 and TRBJ2-5; the match to TRBD2 covers 8 bases. This TCR came from a male donor with ankylosing spondylitis or in good health (not recorded which). The sequencing sample was made of blood, either unsorted or a sorted T cell fraction (not recorded which). CDR3 loop: CSALSGGQETQYF. CDR3 DNA: TGCAGTGCCCTAAGCGGGGGACAAGAGACCCAGTACTTC.